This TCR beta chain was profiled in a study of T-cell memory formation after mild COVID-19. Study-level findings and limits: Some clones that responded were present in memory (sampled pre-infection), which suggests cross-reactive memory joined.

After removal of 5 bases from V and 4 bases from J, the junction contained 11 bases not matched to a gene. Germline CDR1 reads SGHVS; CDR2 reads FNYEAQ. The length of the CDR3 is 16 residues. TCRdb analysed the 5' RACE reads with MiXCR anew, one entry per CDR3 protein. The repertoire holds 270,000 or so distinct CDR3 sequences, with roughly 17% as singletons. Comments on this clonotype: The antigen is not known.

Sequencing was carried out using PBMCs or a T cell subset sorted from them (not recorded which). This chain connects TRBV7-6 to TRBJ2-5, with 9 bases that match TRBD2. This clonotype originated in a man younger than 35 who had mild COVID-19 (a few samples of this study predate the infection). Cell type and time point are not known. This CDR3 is CASSTRAGGLRETQYF. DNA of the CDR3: TGTGCCAGCAGCACCAGGGCGGGGGGGCTTCGAGAGACCCAGTACTTC.